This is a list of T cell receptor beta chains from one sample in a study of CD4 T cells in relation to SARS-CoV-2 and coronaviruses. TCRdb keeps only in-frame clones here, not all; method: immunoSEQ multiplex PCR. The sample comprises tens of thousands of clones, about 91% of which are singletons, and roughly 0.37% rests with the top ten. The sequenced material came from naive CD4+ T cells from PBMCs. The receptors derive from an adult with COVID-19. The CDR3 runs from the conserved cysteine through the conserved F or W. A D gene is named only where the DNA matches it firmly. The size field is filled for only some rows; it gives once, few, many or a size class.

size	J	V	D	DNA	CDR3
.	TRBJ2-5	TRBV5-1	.	TGCGCCAGCAGCGCGGGCGAGACCCAGTACTTC	CASSAGETQYF
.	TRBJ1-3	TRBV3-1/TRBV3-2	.	TGTGCCAGCAGCCGCAGGGGATCTGGAAACACCATATATTTT	CASSRRGSGNTIYF
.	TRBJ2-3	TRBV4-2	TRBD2	TGTGCCAGCAGCCAAGGGCTTAGGACTAGCGGGTCTAGCACAGATACGCAGTATTTT	CASSQGLRTSGSSTDTQYF
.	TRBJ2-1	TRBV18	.	TGTGCCAGCTCACCTGGACAGACCTCCTACAATGAGCAGTTCTTC	CASSPGQTSYNEQFF
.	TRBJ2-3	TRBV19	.	TGTGCCAGTAGTTCGGACGCGCCAGATACGCAGTATTTT	CASSSDAPDTQYF
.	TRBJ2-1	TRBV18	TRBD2	TGTGCCAGCTCACCGAATCGGGGGGGGTCGGGGGGAGAGCAGTTCTTC	CASSPNRGGSGGEQFF
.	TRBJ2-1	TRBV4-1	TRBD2	TGCGCCAGCAGCCAAGATTTACTAGCGGGGAGAGACAATGAGCAGTTCTTC	CASSQDLLAGRDNEQFF
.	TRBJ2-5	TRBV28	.	TGTGCCAGCAGACAGGAAGAGACCCAGTACTTC	CASRQEETQYF
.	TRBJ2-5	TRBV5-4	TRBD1	TGTGCCAGCAGGAGTGGGACAGACTTACAAGAGACCCAGTACTTC	CASRSGTDLQETQYF
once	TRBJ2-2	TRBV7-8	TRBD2	TGTGCCAGCAGCACAAGAGGGCAGGGAGGGACCGGGGAGCTGTTTTTT	CASSTRGQGGTGELFF